These 12 T cell receptor beta chains originate from one sample sequenced in a study of shared clonotypes between healthy human individuals. The data were produced by immunoSEQ multiplex PCR, yet TCRdb's version contains in-frame clones alone and is incomplete. The table shows about 2 million clones, with about 95% occurring only once. CD45RO-negative, CCR7-selected cells formed the naive CD8 fraction, which excluded terminally differentiated effector memory CD45RA+ cells. The source material was naive CD8+ T cells sorted from blood. The origin of the receptors is a man between 18 and 35 years old in good health.

The chain has TRBV4-1 and TRBJ2-3; a weak D match, TRBD2 (6 bases). This CDR3 is 16 amino acids long. Trimming cost V 1 base and J 4 bases, with 15 bases left between them. Per germline, CDR1 MGHRA and CDR2 YSYEKL. CDR3 coding DNA: TGCGCCAGCAGCCAAGTTGGCGGGAATCTCGCAGATACGCAGTATTTT. It yields the protein CASSQVGGNLADTQYF.

The J gene is TRBJ2-1, the V gene TRBV9; 8 bases fit TRBD2. The CDR3 is 16 amino acids. CDR1 SGDLS and CDR2 YYNGEE come from the germline V gene. J was trimmed by 10 bases and V by 0 bases; bases with no gene match: 12. In DNA form, the CDR3 reads TGTGCCAGCAGCGTAGTGGCACTAGCGGCCTTTTCCGAGCAGTTCTTC. This sequence encodes CASSVVALAAFSEQFF.

This rearrangement joins TRBV7-6 to TRBJ2-7; 9 bases fit TRBD2. Germline assignment: CDR1 SGHVS and CDR2 FNYEAQ. With 5 bases clipped from V and 5 bases from J, the junction kept 13 bases outside the gene matches. The CDR3 totals 16 residues. CDR3 loop: CASSGRISGGFDEQYF. In DNA, the CDR3 is TGTGCCAGCAGCGGCCGCATTAGCGGGGGTTTCGACGAGCAGTACTTC.

The chain has TRBV30 and TRBJ1-6; the D is unclear. Germline loops: CDR1 GTSNPN, CDR2 SVGIG (reference sequence). V was trimmed by 3 bases and J by 10 bases, leaving 10 bases between them. This CDR3 is 12 amino acids long. CDR3 in DNA: TGTGCCTGGAGCGTCCTTGACTCACCCCTCCACTTT. Its translation is CAWSVLDSPLHF. Together with reference TRBV30 and TRBJ1-6, the CDR3 gives the full variable domain: SQTIHQWPATLVQPVGSPLSLECTVEGTSNPNLYWYRQAAGRGLQLLFYSVGIGQISSEVPQNLSASRPQDRQFILSSKKLLLSDSGFYLCAWSVLDSPLHFGNGTRLTVT.

The V gene is TRBV11-3, the J gene TRBJ2-6; TRBD1 matches at 7 bases. This CDR3 has 17 residues. Trimming cost V 4 bases and J 0 bases; bases outside gene matches: 6. Looked up from germline, CDR1 is SGHNT and CDR2 is YENEEA. The CDR3 spells CASSSGQHPSGANVLTF. For the CDR3, the DNA is TGTGCCAGCAGCTCGGGACAGCATCCCTCTGGGGCCAACGTCCTGACTTTC.

This chain connects TRBV2 to TRBJ1-2, with D possibly being TRBD1 (6 bases). V was pared by 3 bases and J by 4 bases, with 15 bases between. The germline gives CDR1 SNHLY, CDR2 FYNNEI. This CDR3 is 15 amino acids long. The chain's CDR3 is CASSDGSQGVYGYTF. CDR3 bases: TGTGCCAGCAGTGACGGGTCACAGGGCGTCTATGGCTACACCTTC.

The chain is built from TRBV7-9 and TRBJ1-2; 7 bases are shared with TRBD1. After removal of 5 bases from V and 1 base from J, the junction contained 13 bases not matched to a gene. In germline, CDR1 is SEHNR, CDR2 FQNEAQ (reference sequence). This CDR3 is built from 17 residues. In DNA form, the CDR3 reads TGTGCCAGCAGCGGGGACAGCCACGGACCCGTTAACTATGGCTACACCTTC. Protein: CASSGDSHGPVNYGYTF.

The chain carries TRBV7-9 and TRBJ2-3; unclear D gene. Looked up from germline, CDR1 is SEHNR and CDR2 is FQNEAQ (reference sequence). The CDR3 extends over 15 amino acids. Trimming stripped 1 base from V and 6 bases from J, with 14 bases between. Here the CDR3 reads CASSLGFSPDDTQYF. CDR3 nucleotide sequence: TGTGCCAGCAGCTTAGGTTTTTCCCCCGACGATACGCAGTATTTT.

The chain is built from TRBV10-2 and TRBJ1-6; D is perhaps TRBD1 (6 bases). The germline gives CDR1 WSHSY, CDR2 SAAADI. With 6 bases removed from V and 4 bases from J, the gap between germline ends came to 10 bases. The CDR3 covers 14 residues. CDR3 region: CASRPDRYNSPLHF. For the CDR3, the DNA is TGCGCCAGCAGGCCGGACAGATATAATTCACCCCTCCACTTT.

The chain recombines TRBV7-9 with TRBJ2-2; D not certain. V was pared by 9 bases and J by 5 bases, with 10 bases between. Germline CDR1 is SEHNR and CDR2 is FQNEAQ (reference sequence). The CDR3 has 12 amino acids. The CDR3 protein is CASYFGTGELFF. Written as DNA, the CDR3 is TGTGCCAGTTACTTCGGGACCGGGGAGCTGTTTTTT.

The chain links TRBV7-9 to TRBJ1-2; tentatively, D is TRBD1 (5 bases). V lost 5 bases and J 8 bases, leaving 18 bases between the germline ends. The CDR3 spans 14 residues. Germline V lookup: CDR1 SEHNR, CDR2 FQNEAQ (reference sequence). The CDR3 bases are TGTGCCAGCAGCCGGGACGGCCCGCGGGAAGGCTACACCTTC. Its translation is CASSRDGPREGYTF.

The chain carries TRBV5-1 and TRBJ2-5; 9 bases match TRBD1. Germline lookup yields CDR1 SGHRS and CDR2 YFSETQ. Trimming cost V 4 bases and J 5 bases; bases outside gene matches: 9. The CDR3 contains 15 residues. The CDR3 reads CASSPVQGALETQYF. DNA of the CDR3: TGCGCCAGCAGCCCCGTACAGGGGGCTTTGGAGACCCAGTACTTC. The full variable domain, in which reference TRBV5-1 and TRBJ2-5 provide the parts outside the CDR3, is KAGVTQTPRYLIKTRGQQVTLSCSPISGHRSVSWYQQTPGQGLQFLFEYFSETQRNKGNFPGRFSGRQFSNSRSEMNVSTLELGDSALYLCASSPVQGALETQYFGPGTRLLVL.